This T cell receptor (beta chain) was profiled in a study of blood T cell repertoires in COVID-19. Across the study: In each case, the material was cDNA or gDNA derived from T cells, B-cell-depleted T cells, or PBMCs.

It was during active infection that Seattle patients were enrolled and then longitudinally followed. Sequencing used immunoSEQ multiplex PCR; TCRdb keeps in-frame clones, though not all of them. Among some 75,000 clones listed, 75% to 90% were seen once. This CDR3 has 17 amino acids. Per germline, CDR1 MGHDK and CDR2 SYGVNS. Trimming left V 0 bases short and J 5 bases short, with 16 bases between. The clonotype originates from a man in his fifties with COVID-19, enrolled during active disease. The sequenced sample was peripheral blood. The chain carries TRBV25-1 and TRBJ2-2; D unresolved. The CDR3 is CASSEYGYERSTGELFF. The DNA for the CDR3 is TGTGCCAGCAGTGAATACGGGTATGAAAGGTCTACCGGGGAGCTGTTTTTT.